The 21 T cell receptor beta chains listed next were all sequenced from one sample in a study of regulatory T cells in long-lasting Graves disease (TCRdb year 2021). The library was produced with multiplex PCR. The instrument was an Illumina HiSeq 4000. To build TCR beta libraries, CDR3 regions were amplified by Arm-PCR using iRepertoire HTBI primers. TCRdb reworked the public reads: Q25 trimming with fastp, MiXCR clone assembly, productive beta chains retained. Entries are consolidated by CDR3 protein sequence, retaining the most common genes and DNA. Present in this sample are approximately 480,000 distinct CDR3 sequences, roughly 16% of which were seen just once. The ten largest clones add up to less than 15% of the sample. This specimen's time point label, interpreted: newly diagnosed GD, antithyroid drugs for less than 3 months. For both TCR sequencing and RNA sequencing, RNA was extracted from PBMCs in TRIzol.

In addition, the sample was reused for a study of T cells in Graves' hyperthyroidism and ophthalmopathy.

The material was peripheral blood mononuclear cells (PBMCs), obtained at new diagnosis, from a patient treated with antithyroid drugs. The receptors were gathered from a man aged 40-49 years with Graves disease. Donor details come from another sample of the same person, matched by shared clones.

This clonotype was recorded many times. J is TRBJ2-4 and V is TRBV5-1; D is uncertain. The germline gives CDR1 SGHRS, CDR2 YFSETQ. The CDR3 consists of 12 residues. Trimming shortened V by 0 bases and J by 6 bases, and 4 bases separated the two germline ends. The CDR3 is CASSLEGNIQYF. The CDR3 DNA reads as TGCGCCAGCAGCTTGGAGGGAAACATTCAGTACTTC.

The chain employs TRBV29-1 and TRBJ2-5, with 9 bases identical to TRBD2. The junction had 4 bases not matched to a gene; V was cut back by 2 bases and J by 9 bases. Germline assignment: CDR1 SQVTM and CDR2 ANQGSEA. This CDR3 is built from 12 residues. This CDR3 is CSVELTSGAQYF. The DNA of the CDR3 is TGCAGCGTTGAATTGACTAGCGGTGCCCAGTACTTC.

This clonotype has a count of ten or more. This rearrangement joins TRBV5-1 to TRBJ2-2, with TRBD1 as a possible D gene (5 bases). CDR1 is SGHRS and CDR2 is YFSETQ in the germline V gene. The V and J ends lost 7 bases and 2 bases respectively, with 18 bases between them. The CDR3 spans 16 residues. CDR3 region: CASQGAVGPNTGELFF. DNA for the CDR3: TGCGCCAGCCAAGGGGCGGTGGGGCCTAACACCGGGGAGCTGTTTTTT.

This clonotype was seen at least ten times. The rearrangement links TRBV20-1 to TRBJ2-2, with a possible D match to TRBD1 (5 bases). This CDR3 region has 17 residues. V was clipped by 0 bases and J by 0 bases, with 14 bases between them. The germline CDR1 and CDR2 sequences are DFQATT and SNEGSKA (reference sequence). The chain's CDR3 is CSARDIGDRPNTGELFF. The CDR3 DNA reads TGCAGTGCTAGAGATATCGGTGACAGACCGAACACCGGGGAGCTGTTTTTT.

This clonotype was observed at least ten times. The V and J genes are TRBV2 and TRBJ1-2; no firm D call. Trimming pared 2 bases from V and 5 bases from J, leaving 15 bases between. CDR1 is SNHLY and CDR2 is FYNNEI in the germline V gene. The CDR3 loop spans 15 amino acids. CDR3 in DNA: TGTGCCAGCAGTGAAACGGGGTTGGTTCAATATGGCTACACCTTC. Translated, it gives CASSETGLVQYGYTF.

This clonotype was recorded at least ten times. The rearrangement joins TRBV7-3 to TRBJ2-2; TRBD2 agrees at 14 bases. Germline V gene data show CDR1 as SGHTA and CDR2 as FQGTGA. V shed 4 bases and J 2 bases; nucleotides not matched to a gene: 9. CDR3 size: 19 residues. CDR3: CASSSSRGLAGVNTGELFF. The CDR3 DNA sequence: TGTGCCAGCAGCTCCAGCCGGGGACTAGCGGGAGTTAACACCGGGGAGCTGTTTTTT.

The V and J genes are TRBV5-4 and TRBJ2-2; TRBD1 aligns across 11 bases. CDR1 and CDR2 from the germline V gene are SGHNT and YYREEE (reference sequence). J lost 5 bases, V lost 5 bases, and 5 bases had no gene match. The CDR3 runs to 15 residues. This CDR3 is CASSDGTGGTGELFF. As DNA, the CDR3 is TGTGCCAGCAGTGACGGGACAGGGGGAACCGGGGAGCTGTTTTTT.

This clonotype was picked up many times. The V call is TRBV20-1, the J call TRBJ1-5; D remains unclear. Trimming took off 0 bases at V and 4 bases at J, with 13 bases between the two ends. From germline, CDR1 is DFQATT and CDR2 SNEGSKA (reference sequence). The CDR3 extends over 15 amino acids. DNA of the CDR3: TGCAGTGCTAGAGATCACCAGGCAGCTAATCAGCCCCAGCATTTT. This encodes CSARDHQAANQPQHF.

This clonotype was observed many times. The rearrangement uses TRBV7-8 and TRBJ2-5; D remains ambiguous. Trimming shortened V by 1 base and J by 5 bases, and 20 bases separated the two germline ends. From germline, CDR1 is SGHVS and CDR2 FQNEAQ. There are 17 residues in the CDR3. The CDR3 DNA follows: TGTGCCAGCAGCTTAGGGTTCTCGGCAGAGTTTACGGAGACCCAGTACTTC. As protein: CASSLGFSAEFTETQYF.

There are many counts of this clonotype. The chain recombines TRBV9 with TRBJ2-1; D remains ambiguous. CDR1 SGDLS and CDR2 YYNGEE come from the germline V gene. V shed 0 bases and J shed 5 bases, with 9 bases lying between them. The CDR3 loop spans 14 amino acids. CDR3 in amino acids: CASSVAGANNEQFF. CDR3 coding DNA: TGTGCCAGCAGCGTAGCGGGCGCCAACAATGAGCAGTTCTTC.

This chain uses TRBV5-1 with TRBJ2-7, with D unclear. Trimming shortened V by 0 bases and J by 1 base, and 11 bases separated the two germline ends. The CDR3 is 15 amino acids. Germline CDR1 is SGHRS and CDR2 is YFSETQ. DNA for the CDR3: TGCGCCAGCAGCTTGGACGTGGTCCGTTCCTACGAGCAGTACTTC. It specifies CASSLDVVRSYEQYF.

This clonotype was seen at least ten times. The CDR3 here is CASSLRPHGDTQYF. In nucleotides, the CDR3 is TGTGCCAGCAGTTTACGTCCGCACGGGGATACGCAGTATTTT. The chain is built from TRBV28 and TRBJ2-3; D remains unclear. CDR1 is MDHEN, CDR2 SYDVKM, per germline. The CDR3 length is 14 residues. Trimming stripped 2 bases from V and 6 bases from J, with 12 bases between.

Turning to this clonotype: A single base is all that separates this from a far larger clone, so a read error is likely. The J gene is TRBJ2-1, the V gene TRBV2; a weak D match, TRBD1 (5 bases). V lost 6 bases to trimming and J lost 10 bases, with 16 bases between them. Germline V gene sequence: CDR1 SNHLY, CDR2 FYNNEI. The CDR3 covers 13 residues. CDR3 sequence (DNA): TGTGCCAGCAGAGGTTTTTGGGGCTACGAGCAGTTCTTC. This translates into CASRGFWGYEQFF. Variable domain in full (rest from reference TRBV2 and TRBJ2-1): EPEVTQTPSHQVTQMGQEVILRCVPISNHLYFYWYRQILGQKVEFLVSFYNNEISEKSEIFDDQFSVERPDGSNFTLKIRSTKLEDSAMYFCASRGFWGYEQFFGPGTRLTVL.

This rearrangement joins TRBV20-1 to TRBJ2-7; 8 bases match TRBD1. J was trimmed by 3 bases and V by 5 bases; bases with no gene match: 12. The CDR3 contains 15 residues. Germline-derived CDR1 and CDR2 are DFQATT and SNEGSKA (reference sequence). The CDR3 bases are TGCAGTGCTCAATCACCGAGACAGGGGAACTACGAGCAGTACTTC. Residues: CSAQSPRQGNYEQYF.

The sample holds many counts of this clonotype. The CDR3 DNA sequence: TGTGCCAGCCACCGGGGAGGGGGCCGAGCGGGAGAACGTGAGCAGTTCTTC. Encoded protein: CASHRGGGRAGEREQFF. This chain links TRBV6-1 with TRBJ2-1, with a possible D match to TRBD2 (8 bases). V lost 8 bases to trimming and J lost 9 bases, with 29 bases between them. The CDR3 covers 17 residues. CDR1 and CDR2 (germline): MNHNS, SASEGT.

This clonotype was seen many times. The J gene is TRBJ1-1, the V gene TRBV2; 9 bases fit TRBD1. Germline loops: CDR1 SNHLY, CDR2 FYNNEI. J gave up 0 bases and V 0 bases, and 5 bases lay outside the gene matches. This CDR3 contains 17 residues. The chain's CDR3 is CASSEALTGGMNTEAFF. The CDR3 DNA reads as TGTGCCAGCAGTGAAGCGCTAACAGGGGGCATGAACACTGAAGCTTTCTTT. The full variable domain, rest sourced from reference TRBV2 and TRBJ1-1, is EPEVTQTPSHQVTQMGQEVILRCVPISNHLYFYWYRQILGQKVEFLVSFYNNEISEKSEIFDDQFSVERPDGSNFTLKIRSTKLEDSAMYFCASSEALTGGMNTEAFFGQGTRLTVV.

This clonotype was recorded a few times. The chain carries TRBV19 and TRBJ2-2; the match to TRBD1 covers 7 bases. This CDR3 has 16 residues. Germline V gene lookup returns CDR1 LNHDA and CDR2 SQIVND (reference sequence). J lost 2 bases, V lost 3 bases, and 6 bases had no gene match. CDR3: CASSILGQLNTGELFF. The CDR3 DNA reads TGTGCCAGTAGTATCCTGGGACAGCTAAACACCGGGGAGCTGTTTTTT.

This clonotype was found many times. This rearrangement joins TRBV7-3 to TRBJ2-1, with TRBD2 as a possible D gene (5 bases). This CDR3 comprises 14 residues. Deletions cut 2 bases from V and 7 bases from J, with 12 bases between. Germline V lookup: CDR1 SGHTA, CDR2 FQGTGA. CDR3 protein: CASSLGFGGNEQFF. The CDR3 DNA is TGTGCCAGCAGCTTAGGGTTCGGAGGAAATGAGCAGTTCTTC.

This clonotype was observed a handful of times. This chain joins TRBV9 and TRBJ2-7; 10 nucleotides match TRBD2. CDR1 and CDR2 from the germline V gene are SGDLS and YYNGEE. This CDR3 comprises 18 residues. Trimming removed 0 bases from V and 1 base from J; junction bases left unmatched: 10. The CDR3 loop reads CASSVDPSGSPHSYEQYF. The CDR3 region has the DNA TGTGCCAGCAGCGTAGATCCTAGCGGGAGCCCCCATTCCTACGAGCAGTACTTC.

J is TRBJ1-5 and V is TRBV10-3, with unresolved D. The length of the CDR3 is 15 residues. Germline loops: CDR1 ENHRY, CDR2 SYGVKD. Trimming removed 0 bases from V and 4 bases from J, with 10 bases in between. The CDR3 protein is CAISESSDGNQPQHF. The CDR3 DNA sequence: TGTGCCATCAGTGAGTCGTCTGACGGAAATCAGCCCCAGCATTTT.

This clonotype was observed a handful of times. The DNA for the CDR3 is TGTGCTAGTGGCGGGGCTAGCTCCTACGAGCAGTACTTC. It encodes CASGGASSYEQYF. The chain is built from TRBV12-5 and TRBJ2-7; either TRBD1 or TRBD2 may supply D (5 bases each). The CDR3 runs 13 residues. Germline CDR1 reads LGHNT; CDR2 reads FRNRAP. V dropped 6 bases and J dropped 0 bases, with 9 bases sitting between them.